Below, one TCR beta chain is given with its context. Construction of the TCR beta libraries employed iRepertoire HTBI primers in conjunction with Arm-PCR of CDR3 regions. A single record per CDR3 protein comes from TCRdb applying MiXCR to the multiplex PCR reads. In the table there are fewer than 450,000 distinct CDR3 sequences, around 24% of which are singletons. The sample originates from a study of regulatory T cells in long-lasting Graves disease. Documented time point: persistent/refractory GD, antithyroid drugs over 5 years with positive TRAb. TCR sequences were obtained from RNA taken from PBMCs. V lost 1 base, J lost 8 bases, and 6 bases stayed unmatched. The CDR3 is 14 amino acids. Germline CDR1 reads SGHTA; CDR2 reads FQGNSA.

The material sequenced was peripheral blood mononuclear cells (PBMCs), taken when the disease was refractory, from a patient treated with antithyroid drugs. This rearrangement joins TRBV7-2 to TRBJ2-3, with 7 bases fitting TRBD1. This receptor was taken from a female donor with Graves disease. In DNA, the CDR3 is TGTGCCAGCAGCTTAGGCAGGGGGTTCGGTACGCAGTATTTT. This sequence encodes CASSLGRGFGTQYF.